Described below is a single T cell receptor beta chain sequence and its context. It has no known antigen specificity. Qualities for individual bases were not recorded, and no much larger clone is one base off. The sample comes from a study of radiation and T cells in renal cell carcinoma (dated by TCRdb to about 2020). For the wider study: In total, about 50 samples underwent TCR beta sequencing: roughly 25 tumors plus 27 peripheral blood samples. A total of 4 million to 5 million unique CDR3 nucleotide sequences, encoding around 2.7 million unique CDR3 amino acid sequences, were found across all 55 or so samples. The final blood draw was performed at 4 weeks after radiation, at the same time as nephrectomy.

What the research found in general, with its limitations: Because pretreatment tumor biopsies were not available, the baseline intratumoral presence of clonotypes could not be determined. Top tumor clonotypes rose in blood from baseline to 2 weeks post-radiation, then contracted by 4 weeks, suggesting transient expansion of tumor-resident clones. With a single-armed trial design, the study had no way to address how radiation dose or scheduling affects the TCR repertoire. Dynamics of the blood repertoire were not tracked past 4 weeks after treatment.

According to the study, the label for this sample's time point signals: blood 4 weeks post-SBRT, at nephrectomy. What the treatment or condition label conveys for this sample: 15 Gy SBRT to primary tumor, nephrectomy 4 weeks later. Samples were obtained from a clinical trial, in which 15 Gy stereotactic body radiation therapy was delivered to primary renal cell carcinomas and nephrectomy was performed 4 weeks later. To track tumor-enriched clonotypes, serial peripheral blood was sampled from radiation-treated patients at baseline and at 2 weeks and 4 weeks after SBRT. All patients had renal cell carcinoma with clear cell pathology. Genomic DNA for TCR sequencing was prepared using the QIAamp DNA Blood Mini Kit (Qiagen). Samples were included in the analyses only if all quality control checks were passed. TCR beta libraries were generated from genomic DNA with the immunoSEQ kit, following the manufacturer's recommendations. To prepare libraries, a first multiplex PCR with proprietary primers was run, followed by a second PCR that added unique barcodes, and a bead cleanup was done after each round. A kit-provided positive control reaction and a negative control reaction were included in every sample batch. The final libraries were assessed on an Agilent 4200 TapeStation D1000 ScreenTape, pooled by volume, and quantified by qPCR. Sequencing was performed on an Illumina NextSeq500 using a MidOutput 150-cycle cartridge, with 156 Read1 cycles, 15 Index1 cycles, and the kit custom primers. The pooled library was loaded at roughly 0.94 pM with a 20% PhiX control spike-in. The original pipeline was this. Vendor-processed data were analyzed in R, and a clonotype was defined as all T cells sharing the same CDR3 nucleotide sequence. For clone abundance analyses, frequencies were normalized to the 10,000 most abundant clones in each sample. Before analysis, public T cell clones were removed, and these numbered fewer than six per sample on average. Tumor-enriched clonotypes and baseline blood-enriched clonotypes were defined as those with an abundance difference of at least 32-fold between compartments. A beta-binomial differential abundance model was used to identify clonotypes that expanded or contracted between blood time points. Tumor-blood repertoire similarity was measured with the Baroni-Urbani and Buser coefficient, and group comparisons used two-tailed Wilcoxon tests in R. This immuneACCESS table, as held by TCRdb, lists in-frame sequences with V and J called but not all clones. Of the missing ones, under half trace to an unresolved V gene in checked studies; the others have no known cause. The DNA gave D and trimming, while V, J and clone size come from that table. For this sample the table gives 130,000 to 150,000 clones, of which 80% to 90% were detected only once. The ten biggest clones cover less than 20% of the sample.

The TCR was taken from a woman aged 45-65 years with renal cell carcinoma. The sequencing used blood, collected from a patient whose treatment included radiotherapy and nephrectomy.

The nucleotides are TGTGCCAGCGGATCAGGGTGGTACGAGCAGTACTTC. It specifies CASGSGWYEQYF. The receptor chain draws on TRBV7-9 and TRBJ2-7; matching of 5 bases hints at TRBD1 as the D gene. From the germline V gene (reference sequence), CDR1 is SEHNR and CDR2 is FQNEAQ. Cut back by 8 bases and 4 bases, the V and J ends lie 12 bases apart. The CDR3 measures 12 amino acids from cysteine to phenylalanine. The DNA shown is the 36-base CDR3, in frame from base 1. Joined to the reference TRBV7-9 and TRBJ2-7 proteins, this CDR3 gives the full variable domain: DTGVSQNPRHKITKRGQNVTFRCDPISEHNRLYWYRQTLGQGPEFLTYFQNEAQLEKSRLLSDRFSAERPKGSFSTLEIQRTEQGDSAMYLCASGSGWYEQYFGPGTRLTVT.